This T cell receptor beta chain derives from a study of T cells in Graves' hyperthyroidism and ophthalmopathy. Any patient presenting with uncontrolled infection, other autoimmune disease, pregnancy or lactation was left out. TCR beta CDR3 regions were amplified from RNA transcripts. The primer set for the first-round RT-PCR of the TCR CDR3 was HTBI. TCRdb re-called the multiplex PCR reads through MiXCR, storing one row per CDR3 protein. The sample contains about 290,000 distinct CDR3 sequences, about a sixth of which appear only once. Germline lookup yields CDR1 SGHDN and CDR2 FVKESK. Between the trimmed V and J ends, which lost 1 base and 1 base, there was a span of 10 bases. This CDR3 spans 16 amino acids.

The sequencing sample was made of blood. The clonotype originates from a woman aged 60-75 years with Graves' ophthalmopathy. The rearrangement joins TRBV14 to TRBJ2-2; D may be TRBD2 (5 bases). The CDR3 is CASSQGIARNTGELFF. The DNA of the CDR3 is TGTGCCAGCAGCCAAGGGATAGCGAGGAACACCGGGGAGCTGTTTTTT. Together with reference TRBV14 and TRBJ2-2, the CDR3 gives the full variable domain: EAGVTQFPSHSVIEKGQTVTLRCDPISGHDNLYWYRRVMGKEIKFLLHFVKESKQDESGMPNNRFLAERTGGTYSTLKVQPAELEDSGVYFCASSQGIARNTGELFFGEGSRLTVL.